The present entry profiles one T cell receptor (beta chain) with its context. The antigen is unknown. Individual cDNA molecules received unique molecular identifiers during library preparation. One entry per CDR3 protein, called by TCRdb with MiXCR from the 5' RACE reads. The data hold approximately 30,000 distinct CDR3 sequences, with around 7% observed a single time. The record originates from a study of early T cells in non-severe SARS-CoV-2 infection. About the research overall: With bulk RNA from unsorted whole blood as input, sequencing yielded unpaired chains.

Trimming at V came to 1 base and at J to 10 bases, leaving 7 bases not matched to a gene. CDR3 length: 13 residues. Per germline, CDR1 SGHTA and CDR2 FQGTGA. The study, taken as a whole, reports: Matches to VDJdb favored anti-spike CD8 responses and missed private and CD4 specificities.

This TCR was sampled from an adult who was a healthcare worker with PCR-confirmed SARS-CoV-2 infection or an uninfected control (not recorded which). Sequenced material: whole blood. V gene TRBV7-3 combines with J gene TRBJ2-7; 7 bases match TRBD2. CDR3 region: CASSLNGRERQYF. The CDR3 DNA follows: TGTGCCAGCAGCTTAAATGGGCGGGAGAGACAGTACTTC.